This paragraph covers one T cell receptor (beta chain) sequence. The data were obtained in a study of blood T cell repertoires in COVID-19. The protocol was immunoSEQ multiplex PCR, while the TCRdb copy is restricted to in-frame clones and leaves out a portion. In the table there are fewer than 250,000 clones, about 86% of which are singletons. Sequencing was done on a sample of PBMCs or T cells enriched from blood (not recorded which). This sequence originates from a woman in her 40s with acute COVID-19.

CDR3 bases: TGCGCCAGCGGGGACTCAAGCTCCTACAATGAGCAGTTCTTC. As protein: CASGDSSSYNEQFF. The rearrangement joins TRBV5-1 to TRBJ2-1; maybe TRBD2 (6 bases). Looked up from germline, CDR1 is SGHRS and CDR2 is YFSETQ. Trimming left V 7 bases short and J 0 bases short, with 11 bases between. The CDR3 length is 14 residues.